The present T cell receptor (beta chain) was sequenced within a study of blood T cell repertoires in COVID-19. Repertoires were generated with immunoSEQ multiplex PCR, while TCRdb's copy carries only in-frame clones and drops some. This repertoire shows some 300,000 clones, just under 90% found once; its top ten account for around 9%. The TCR sequence derives from a woman aged 30 to 39 who had recovered from COVID-19. The sequencing sample was made of PBMCs or T cells enriched from blood (not recorded which).

CDR3 sequence (DNA): TGCGCCAGCAGCGTGATACCGGGACAGCAAAACATTCAGTACTTC. Translating gives CASSVIPGQQNIQYF. The chain recombines TRBV5-1 with TRBJ2-4; 7 bases map to TRBD1. This CDR3 spans 15 amino acids. In germline, CDR1 is SGHRS, CDR2 YFSETQ. The V and J ends lost 4 bases and 5 bases, in that order; junction bases with no gene match: 9.